This note documents a single TCR beta chain sequence. These data belong to a study of blood T cell repertoires in COVID-19. Study details: Samples taken during acute and convalescent COVID-19 were collected in the United States, Italy and Spain. PBMCs, B-cell-depleted T cells, or T cells were the source of the cDNA or gDNA that made up the material.

The CDR3 covers 15 residues. Per the germline V gene, CDR1 is SGHTS and CDR2 is YDEGEE. The ends lost 7 bases at V and 3 bases at J; junction bases unmatched: 8. In the original analysis: Cell counts per sample came from amplifying reference gene primers. The assay was immunoSEQ multiplex PCR, and TCRdb's table has in-frame clones only and misses some. That table is the source of V, J and clone size, and D and trimming were worked out from the DNA. The sample consists of about 70,000 clones, around nine tenths of them appearing once. The sample was peripheral blood. The sequence was collected from a man aged 55-75 years with acute or convalescent COVID-19. The J gene is TRBJ2-1, the V gene TRBV5-8, with TRBD2 matching 9 bases. CDR3 nucleotide sequence: TGTGCCAGCCTCCTTAGGCGGGGGGGCTACAATGAGCAGTTCTTC. Protein: CASLLRRGGYNEQFF.